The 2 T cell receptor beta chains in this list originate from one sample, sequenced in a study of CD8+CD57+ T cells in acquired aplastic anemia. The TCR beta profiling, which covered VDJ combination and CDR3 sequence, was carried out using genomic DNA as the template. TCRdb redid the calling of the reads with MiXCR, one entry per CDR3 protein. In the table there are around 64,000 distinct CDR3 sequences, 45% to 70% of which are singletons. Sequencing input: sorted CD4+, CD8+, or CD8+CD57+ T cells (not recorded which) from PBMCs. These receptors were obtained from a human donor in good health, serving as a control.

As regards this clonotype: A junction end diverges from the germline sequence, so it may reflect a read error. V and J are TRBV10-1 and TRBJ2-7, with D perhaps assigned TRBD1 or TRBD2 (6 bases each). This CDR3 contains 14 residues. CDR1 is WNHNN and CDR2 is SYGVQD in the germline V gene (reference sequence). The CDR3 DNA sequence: TGTGCCATCAGTGGCCTGACAGGAGGGTACGAGCAGTACTTC. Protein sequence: CAISGLTGGYEQYF.

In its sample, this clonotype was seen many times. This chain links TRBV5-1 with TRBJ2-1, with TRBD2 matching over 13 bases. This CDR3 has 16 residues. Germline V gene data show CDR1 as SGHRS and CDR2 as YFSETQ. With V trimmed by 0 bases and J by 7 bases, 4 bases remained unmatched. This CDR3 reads CASSLATSGRGNEQFF. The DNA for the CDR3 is TGCGCCAGCAGCTTGGCTACTAGCGGGAGGGGGAATGAGCAGTTCTTC.